This T cell receptor beta chain was documented in a study of blood T cell repertoires in COVID-19. The CDR3 contains 13 residues. The V gene's germline CDR1 is GTSNPN and CDR2 SVGIG (reference sequence). The V and J ends lost 4 bases and 3 bases respectively, with 10 bases between them. Recruited during active infection, patients (from Seattle) were subsequently followed longitudinally. As processed by the authors: Cell counts per sample came from amplifying reference gene primers. The protocol was immunoSEQ multiplex PCR, while the TCRdb copy is restricted to in-frame clones and leaves out a portion. V, J and clone size were drawn from that table, and D and trimming were deduced from the DNA. The data contain 200,000 to 250,000 clones, under 90% of them seen just once; the ten biggest clones take up roughly 11%.

The source of this sequence is a man between 50 and 59 years old with COVID-19, enrolled during active disease. Specimen: peripheral blood. This rearrangement joins TRBV30 to TRBJ1-5, with D possibly matching TRBD1 (5 bases). The CDR3 sequence: CAWNGAANQPQHF. The CDR3 DNA is TGTGCCTGGAATGGGGCTGCCAATCAGCCCCAGCATTTT.